The present entry profiles one T cell receptor beta chain with its context. Its antigen remains unknown. Other DNA sequences from this sample encode an identical CDR3 as well. The data belong to a study of cytomegalovirus exposure and HLA in healthy donors. Notes on the study in general: Common viral pathogens seemed, in a later analysis, to connect with several of the most significant clusters. Previous analysis showed most TCR beta V segments were productive about 87% or about 30% of the time.

A multiplex PCR was run with 60 Vbeta primers and 13 Jbeta primers. Measured with immunoSEQ multiplex PCR; TCRdb has only the in-frame clones, and not every one. There are 130,000 or so clones in the sample; roughly 80% occur only once, and 2% to 2.5% lies in the top ten. Sequenced sample: PBMCs. This TCR was recovered from a man aged 30 to 45 in good health and CMV-seronegative.

CDR3 sequence: CASSLGTGLNTEAFF. The CDR3 DNA follows: TGTGCCAGCAGCTTGGGGACAGGGCTGAACACTGAAGCTTTCTTT. V usage is TRBV5-4 and J usage is TRBJ1-1, with 8 bases fitting TRBD1. J lost 0 bases, V lost 0 bases, and 1 base had no gene match. CDR3 length: 15 residues. Germline lookup yields CDR1 SGHNT and CDR2 YYREEE (reference sequence).